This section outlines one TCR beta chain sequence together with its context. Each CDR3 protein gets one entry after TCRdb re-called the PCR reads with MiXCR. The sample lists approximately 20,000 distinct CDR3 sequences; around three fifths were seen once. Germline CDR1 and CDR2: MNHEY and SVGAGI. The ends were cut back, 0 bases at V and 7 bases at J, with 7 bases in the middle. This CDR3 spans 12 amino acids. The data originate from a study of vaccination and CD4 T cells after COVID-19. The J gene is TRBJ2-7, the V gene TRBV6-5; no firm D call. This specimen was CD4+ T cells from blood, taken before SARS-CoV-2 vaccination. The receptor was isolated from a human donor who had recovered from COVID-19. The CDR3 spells CASSYSFEEQYF. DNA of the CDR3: TGTGCCAGCAGTTACTCGTTCGAAGAGCAGTACTTC.